These 18 T cell receptor beta chains originate from one sample sequenced in a study of OX40 agonist ivuxolimab in advanced cancers. TCRdb's copy holds only in-frame clones and misses some; the assay was immunoSEQ multiplex PCR. The data show around 94,000 clones, with around 90% seen just once and 0.31% held by the top ten. Sequences were derived from CD4+ or CD8+ T cells sorted from blood, sampled in a trial of the OX40 agonist ivuxolimab. These receptors were taken from an adult with an advanced solid tumor such as melanoma, head and neck, liver or kidney cancer.

This CDR3 is CASSYDMNYGYTF. In nucleotides, the CDR3 is TGTGCCAGCAGTTACGATATGAACTATGGCTACACCTTC. The genes are TRBV6-6 and TRBJ1-2; no firm D call. The V and J ends lost 2 bases and 2 bases respectively, with 6 bases between them. The germline V gene encodes CDR1 MNHNY and CDR2 SVGAGI (reference sequence). The CDR3 is 13 amino acids.

The chain recombines TRBV6-5 with TRBJ1-3; D possibly corresponds to TRBD1 (6 bases). V lost 0 bases to trimming and J lost 0 bases, with 9 bases between them. The CDR3 has 16 residues. Germline V CDR1 and CDR2: MNHEY, SVGAGI. The CDR3 nucleotides read TGTGCCAGCAGTTACTCTTCGACAGGCTCTGGAAACACCATATATTTT. Its translation is CASSYSSTGSGNTIYF.

The count of this clone is one. V gene TRBV6-6 combines with J gene TRBJ2-7; tentatively, D is TRBD2 (6 bases). Trimming took 2 bases from V and 4 from J, leaving 12 bases between them. CDR3 length: 14 amino acids. CDR1 and CDR2 from the germline V gene are MNHNY and SVGAGI (reference sequence). CDR3 region: CASSYTGREYEQYF. The CDR3 DNA reads as TGTGCCAGCAGTTACACGGGACGGGAGTACGAGCAGTACTTC.

This clone was seen only a few times. This chain joins TRBV5-1 and TRBJ2-6; 9 bases are a match to TRBD1. After removal of 0 bases from V and 0 bases from J, the junction contained 4 bases not matched to a gene. The CDR3 is 18 amino acids. Germline V gives CDR1 SGHRS, CDR2 YFSETQ. In DNA form, the CDR3 reads TGCGCCAGCAGCTTGGGGGACAGGGTTTTCTCTGGGGCCAACGTCCTGACTTTC. The encoded protein is CASSLGDRVFSGANVLTF.

V usage is TRBV9 and J usage is TRBJ1-5, with 9 bases matching TRBD1. Per germline, CDR1 SGDLS and CDR2 YYNGEE. The CDR3 is made up of 17 amino acids. V was pared by 4 bases and J by 0 bases, with 8 bases of the junction left unmatched. For the CDR3, the DNA is TGTGCCAGCAGCCTCGGACAGGGGCCTTTTAGCAATCAGCCCCAGCATTTT. This sequence encodes CASSLGQGPFSNQPQHF. The variable domain in full, completed from reference TRBV9 and TRBJ1-5, reads DSGVTQTPKHLITATGQRVTLRCSPRSGDLSVYWYQQSLDQGLQFLIQYYNGEERAKGNILERFSAQQFPDLHSELNLSSLELGDSALYFCASSLGQGPFSNQPQHFGDGTRLSIL.

The table lists this clone with a count of one. The V gene is TRBV5-1, the J gene TRBJ1-2, with a tentative D call TRBD1 (5 bases). This CDR3 has 15 amino acids. From germline, CDR1 is SGHRS and CDR2 YFSETQ. V was pared by 0 bases and J by 2 bases, with 11 bases between. This chain's CDR3 is CASSLEGAANYGYTF. CDR3 sequence (DNA): TGCGCCAGCAGCTTGGAAGGGGCCGCAAACTATGGCTACACCTTC.

The chain carries TRBV6-6 and TRBJ2-5; D may match TRBD1 or TRBD2 (5 bases each). The CDR3 totals 13 residues. Trimming pared 6 bases from V and 6 bases from J, leaving 14 bases between. From germline, CDR1 is MNHNY and CDR2 SVGAGI (reference sequence). The CDR3 DNA is TGTGCCAGCAGCCACCGGGACGGCAAGACCCAGTACTTC. Amino acids: CASSHRDGKTQYF.

The rearrangement links TRBV7-2 to TRBJ1-6, with no clear D. This CDR3 has 12 residues. V was trimmed by 4 bases and J by 10 bases, leaving 8 bases between them. Germline V lookup: CDR1 SGHTA, CDR2 FQGNSA. Written as DNA, the CDR3 is TGTGCCAGCAGCTCCCTCTCCTCACCCCTCCACTTT. Translating it yields CASSSLSSPLHF.

This clone was observed once. This sequence joins TRBV11-3 and TRBJ2-1; possible D gene TRBD2, 5 bases. The germline gives CDR1 SGHNT, CDR2 YENEEA. The CDR3 is 15 amino acids. Trimming took off 1 base at V and 0 bases at J, with 7 bases between the two ends. The CDR3 region is CASSLVSGSYNEQFF. CDR3 coding DNA: TGTGCCAGCAGCTTAGTCAGCGGCTCCTACAATGAGCAGTTCTTC.

This chain links TRBV7-8 with TRBJ2-4, with 7 bases lining up with TRBD2. Per germline, CDR1 SGHVS and CDR2 FQNEAQ. This CDR3 comprises 15 residues. V gave up 0 bases and J gave up 6 bases; unmatched junction bases: 5. CDR3: CASSLAPTSPNIQYF. The CDR3 DNA reads as TGTGCCAGCAGCTTAGCGCCGACTAGCCCAAACATTCAGTACTTC.

The chain combines TRBV29-1 with TRBJ1-4, with D uncertain. V lost 4 bases to trimming and J lost 10 bases, with 25 bases between them. CDR1 is SQVTM and CDR2 is ANQGSEA in the germline V gene. The CDR3 covers 16 residues. The CDR3 is CSVGHAGSAGMGKLFF. The DNA for the CDR3 is TGCAGCGTTGGACATGCTGGATCGGCCGGGATGGGAAAACTGTTTTTT.

The chain has TRBV6-5 and TRBJ1-1; D gene unclear. The length of the CDR3 is 15 residues. Germline V lookup: CDR1 MNHEY, CDR2 SVGAGI. V shed 2 bases and J shed 0 bases, with 10 bases lying between them. CDR3 DNA sequence: TGTGCCAGCAGTTACACCCCCGGGGTGAACACTGAAGCTTTCTTT. As protein: CASSYTPGVNTEAFF.

CDR3 sequence reads: CASSQDGGPPQGYTF. As DNA, the CDR3 is TGCGCCAGCAGCCAAGATGGGGGACCGCCCCAGGGCTACACCTTC. This chain links TRBV4-1 with TRBJ1-2, with D perhaps matching TRBD1 (5 bases). There are 15 residues in the CDR3. Germline CDR1 is MGHRA and CDR2 is YSYEKL. Trimming removed 0 bases from V and 8 bases from J, with 16 bases in between.

The genes are TRBV4-1 and TRBJ2-1, with 9 positions matching TRBD1. The length of the CDR3 is 16 residues. Germline V gene data show CDR1 as MGHRA and CDR2 as YSYEKL. The V and J ends lost 1 base and 9 bases, in that order; junction bases with no gene match: 10. The CDR3 loop reads CASSQGGTGIFGEQFF. DNA of the CDR3: TGCGCCAGCAGCCAAGGCGGGACAGGGATATTCGGTGAGCAGTTCTTC.

V and J are TRBV9 and TRBJ2-3; TRBD2 matches at 14 bases. Germline V gene lookup returns CDR1 SGDLS and CDR2 YYNGEE. The CDR3 extends over 16 amino acids. Trimming at V came to 4 bases and at J to 2 bases, leaving 3 bases not matched to a gene. The CDR3 DNA sequence: TGTGCCAGCAGCATGGGACTAGCGGGGGCCACAGATACGCAGTATTTT. It yields the protein CASSMGLAGATDTQYF.

The V and J genes are TRBV11-2 and TRBJ2-3; D unresolved. Germline V CDR1 and CDR2: SGHAT, FQNNGV. The V end was cut by 1 base, the J end by 0 bases, with 8 bases between. The CDR3 is 15 amino acids. This chain's CDR3 is CASSLVTSSTDTQYF. The CDR3 bases are TGTGCCAGCAGCTTAGTCACTTCTAGCACAGATACGCAGTATTTT. The variable domain in full, completed from reference TRBV11-2 and TRBJ2-3, reads EAGVAQSPRYKIIEKRQSVAFWCNPISGHATLYWYQQILGQGPKLLIQFQNNGVVDDSQLPKDRFSAERLKGVDSTLKIQPAKLEDSAVYLCASSLVTSSTDTQYFGPGTRLTVL.

This clone was observed once. The V gene is TRBV6-6, the J gene TRBJ2-7; D not resolved. CDR1 is MNHNY, CDR2 SVGAGI, per germline (reference sequence). The V gene lost 0 bases and the J gene lost 7 bases, with 16 bases spanning the gap. The CDR3 contains 15 residues. CDR3: CASSYSTRLTSEQYF. The CDR3 region has the DNA TGTGCCAGCAGTTACTCGACCCGCCTTACGTCAGAGCAGTACTTC.

This clone appeared a single time. The V and J genes are TRBV9 and TRBJ2-1, with 7 bases that match TRBD2. Germline V CDR1 and CDR2: SGDLS, YYNGEE. The V segment lost 2 bases and the J segment 10 bases; nucleotides outside the gene matches: 9. CDR3 length: 14 amino acids. The CDR3 loop is CASSVRDYLVEQFF. The CDR3 DNA reads as TGTGCCAGCAGCGTTCGGGACTACCTTGTAGAGCAGTTCTTC. Full variable domain (remainder filled in from reference TRBV9 and TRBJ2-1): DSGVTQTPKHLITATGQRVTLRCSPRSGDLSVYWYQQSLDQGLQFLIQYYNGEERAKGNILERFSAQQFPDLHSELNLSSLELGDSALYFCASSVRDYLVEQFFGPGTRLTVL.